This TCR beta chain was sequenced in a study of T cells after yellow fever vaccination. CDR1 and CDR2 (germline): ENHRY, SYGVKD. This CDR3 spans 16 amino acids. Trimming took 3 bases from V and 3 from J; bases not matched to a gene: 8. With regard to this clonotype: Its matching antigen is unknown.

The study, taken as a whole, reports: FACS-sorted repertoires could contain abundant clonotypes contaminating from the bulk population. The secondary response peaked faster, at day 5 versus 15, but was weaker.

TCRdb re-called the 5' RACE reads through MiXCR, storing one row per CDR3 protein. The sample shows fewer than 350,000 distinct CDR3 sequences, around 3.6% of them seen only once. The TCR comes from a man aged 18 to 29 who received the YFV17D yellow fever vaccine. J is TRBJ2-3 and V is TRBV10-3; 8 nucleotides match TRBD1. This specimen consisted of PBMCs, obtained on the day of the yellow fever booster vaccination. CDR3 sequence: CAISEPGQGGTDTQYF. The CDR3 DNA follows: TGTGCCATCAGTGAACCAGGACAGGGTGGAACAGATACGCAGTATTTT.